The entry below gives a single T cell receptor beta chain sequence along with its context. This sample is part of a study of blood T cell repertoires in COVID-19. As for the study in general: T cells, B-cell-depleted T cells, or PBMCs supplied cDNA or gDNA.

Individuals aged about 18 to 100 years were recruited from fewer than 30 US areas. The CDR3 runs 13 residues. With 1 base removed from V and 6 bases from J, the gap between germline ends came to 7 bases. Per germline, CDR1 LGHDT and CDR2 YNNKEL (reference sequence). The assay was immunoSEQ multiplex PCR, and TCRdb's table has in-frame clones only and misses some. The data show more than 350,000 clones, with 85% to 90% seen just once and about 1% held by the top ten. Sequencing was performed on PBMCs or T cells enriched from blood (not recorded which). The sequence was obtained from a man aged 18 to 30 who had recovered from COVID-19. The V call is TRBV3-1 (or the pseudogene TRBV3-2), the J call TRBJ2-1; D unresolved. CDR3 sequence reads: CASSQGASNEQFF. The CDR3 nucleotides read TGTGCCAGCAGCCAAGGTGCGAGCAATGAGCAGTTCTTC.